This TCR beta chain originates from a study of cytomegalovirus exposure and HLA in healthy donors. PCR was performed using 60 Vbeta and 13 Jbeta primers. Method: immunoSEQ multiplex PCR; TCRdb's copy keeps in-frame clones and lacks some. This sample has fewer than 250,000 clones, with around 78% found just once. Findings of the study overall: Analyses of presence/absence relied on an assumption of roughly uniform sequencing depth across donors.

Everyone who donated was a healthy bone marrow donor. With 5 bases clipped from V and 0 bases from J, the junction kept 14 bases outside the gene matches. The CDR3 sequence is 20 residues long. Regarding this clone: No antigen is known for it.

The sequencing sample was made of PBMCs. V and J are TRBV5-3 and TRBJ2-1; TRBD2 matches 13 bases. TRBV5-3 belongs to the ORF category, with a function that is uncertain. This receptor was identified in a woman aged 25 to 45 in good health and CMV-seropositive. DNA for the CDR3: TGTGCCAGAAGTCACTCACGGACTAGCGGGGGCCCCAGCTCCTACAATGAGCAGTTCTTC. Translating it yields CARSHSRTSGGPSSYNEQFF.